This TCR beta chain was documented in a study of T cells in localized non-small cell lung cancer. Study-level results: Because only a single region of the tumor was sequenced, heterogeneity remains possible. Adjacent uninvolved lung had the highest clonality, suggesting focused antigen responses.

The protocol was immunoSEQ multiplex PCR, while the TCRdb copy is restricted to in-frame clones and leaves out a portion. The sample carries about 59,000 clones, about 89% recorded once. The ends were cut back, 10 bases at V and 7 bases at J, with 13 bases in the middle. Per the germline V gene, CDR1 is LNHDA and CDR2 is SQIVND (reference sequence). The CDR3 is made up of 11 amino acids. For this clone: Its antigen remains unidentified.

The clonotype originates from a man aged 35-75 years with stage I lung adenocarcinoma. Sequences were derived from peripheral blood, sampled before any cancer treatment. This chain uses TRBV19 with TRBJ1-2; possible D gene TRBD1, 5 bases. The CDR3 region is CATTAGSGYTF. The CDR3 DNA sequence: TGTGCCACCACGGCAGGGTCTGGCTACACCTTC.